Shown below are 7 T cell receptor beta chains from a single sample sequenced in a study of T cell changes during pregnancy in multiple sclerosis. Libraries were prepared by immunoSEQ multiplex PCR; TCRdb keeps only in-frame clonotypes and omits some of them. Here the sample spans 70,000 to 90,000 clones, approximately 92% being singletons. Sample: peripheral blood, taken in the first trimester of pregnancy. All receptors come from a female donor with multiple sclerosis, enrolled in a pregnancy study.

This chain joins TRBV6-5 and TRBJ2-6; 7 bases are shared with TRBD1. The CDR3 has 15 residues. Trimming cost V 4 bases and J 4 bases; bases outside gene matches: 4. The V gene's germline CDR1 is MNHEY and CDR2 SVGAGI. The CDR3 DNA is TGTGCCAGCAGTTTAGGGGGCAGCGGGGCCAACGTCCTGACTTTC. Residues: CASSLGGSGANVLTF.

This clone was seen just once. The chain links TRBV2 to TRBJ1-5; 7 nucleotides match TRBD1. The germline CDR1 and CDR2 sequences are SNHLY and FYNNEI. This CDR3 spans 12 amino acids. The V segment lost 7 bases and the J segment 9 bases; nucleotides outside the gene matches: 6. The CDR3 region is CASNPPGGPQHF. The CDR3 nucleotides read TGTGCCAGCAACCCGCCAGGGGGGCCCCAGCATTTT.

This clone was seen once. In DNA form, the CDR3 reads TGTGCCACCAGCAGGGGGGGTTTTAGCACAGATACGCAGTATTTT. Translating it yields CATSRGGFSTDTQYF. The chain recombines TRBV15 with TRBJ2-3; a weak D match, TRBD2 (6 bases). Germline V gene sequence: CDR1 LNHNV, CDR2 YYDKDF (reference sequence). The CDR3 covers 15 residues. The germline V and J ends were trimmed by 3 bases and 0 bases, with 10 bases remaining between them.

V usage is TRBV28 and J usage is TRBJ2-7, with D possibly being TRBD2 (5 bases). The CDR3 sequence is 13 residues long. Germline CDR1 and CDR2: MDHEN and SYDVKM. V lost 7 bases to trimming and J lost 9 bases, with 19 bases between them. The CDR3 sequence is CASIGESLRGQYF. CDR3 DNA: TGTGCCAGCATCGGGGAATCTCTACGAGGGCAGTACTTC.

This clone has a single count. CDR3 sequence reads: CASAGARTDTQYF. The CDR3 nucleotides read TGTGCCAGCGCGGGGGCCCGCACAGATACGCAGTATTTT. The chain couples TRBV6-1 to TRBJ2-3, with a weak D call TRBD2 (7 bases). V was cut by 8 bases and J by 1 base, with 10 bases left in between. Germline V gene lookup returns CDR1 MNHNS and CDR2 SASEGT. The CDR3 extends over 13 amino acids.

This chain uses TRBV7-2 with TRBJ2-3, with D perhaps TRBD2 (6 bases). Trimming stripped 3 bases from V and 5 bases from J, with 6 bases between. Germline loops: CDR1 SGHTA, CDR2 FQGNSA. The CDR3 is 12 amino acids. The CDR3 region is CASSLEGDTQYF. The CDR3, as DNA: TGTGCCAGCAGCTTGGAGGGAGATACGCAGTATTTT.

The V and J genes are TRBV9 and TRBJ1-1, with 8 bases aligning to TRBD1. The trim removed 0 bases at V and 1 base at J, leaving 5 bases unmatched. Germline V gene lookup returns CDR1 SGDLS and CDR2 YYNGEE. The CDR3 covers 16 residues. CDR3 DNA: TGTGCCAGCAGCGTAGCTTCAGGGGGCCCGAACACTGAAGCTTTCTTT. Translating gives CASSVASGGPNTEAFF. The full variable domain, rest sourced from reference TRBV9 and TRBJ1-1, is DSGVTQTPKHLITATGQRVTLRCSPRSGDLSVYWYQQSLDQGLQFLIQYYNGEERAKGNILERFSAQQFPDLHSELNLSSLELGDSALYFCASSVASGGPNTEAFFGQGTRLTVV.